This is a list of T cell receptor beta chains from one sample in a study of CD8+ T cells in alopecia areata. TCRdb's copy holds only in-frame clones and misses some; the assay was immunoSEQ multiplex PCR. Counted here are around 86,000 clones, about three quarters occurring once; the ten biggest clones make up roughly 17%. Specimen: CD8+ T cells sorted from blood, collected at week 44, from a patient treated with tofacitinib. The source of these receptors is a human donor with alopecia areata. CDR3s include the opening cysteine and the closing phenylalanine or tryptophan. The D gene is left open where the match is weak. Where a row states a size, it is once, few, many or the class of an expanded clone; other rows omit it.

length	V	J	D	size	CDR3	DNA
13	TRBV19	TRBJ1-2	TRBD1	once	CASNFAGGDGYTF	TGTGCCAGTAACTTCGCAGGGGGCGATGGCTACACCTTC
15	TRBV30	TRBJ2-7	TRBD1	.	CAWSHGTGVRYEQYF	TGTGCCTGGAGCCACGGGACAGGGGTGCGGTACGAGCAGTACTTC
15	TRBV2	TRBJ2-3	.	.	CASGGGGWGTDTQYF	TGTGCCAGTGGAGGAGGGGGCTGGGGAACAGATACGCAGTATTTT
20	TRBV4-2	TRBJ2-3	TRBD2	.	CASSQVLAGGFISSTDTQYF	TGTGCCAGCAGCCAAGTCCTAGCGGGGGGCTTTATTTCTAGCACAGATACGCAGTATTTT
14	TRBV27	TRBJ2-1	TRBD1	once	CASSYNRGNNEQFF	TGTGCCAGCAGTTACAACAGGGGAAACAATGAGCAGTTCTTC
13	TRBV29-1	TRBJ1-1	.	.	CSVDKGGNTEAFF	TGCAGCGTTGATAAGGGGGGGAACACTGAAGCTTTCTTT
16	TRBV6-5	TRBJ2-3	TRBD2	.	CASSWLGSGDTDTQYF	TGTGCCAGCAGTTGGCTAGGGAGCGGGGACACAGATACGCAGTATTTT
15	TRBV4-1	TRBJ1-5	.	.	CASSQAPYSNQPQHF	TGCGCCAGCAGCCAAGCTCCTTATAGCAATCAGCCCCAGCATTTT
16	TRBV6-5	TRBJ1-1	.	.	CASSYSQGNLGTEAFF	TGTGCCAGCAGTTACTCGCAGGGGAATCTGGGCACTGAAGCTTTCTTT
14	TRBV2	TRBJ2-1	TRBD1	.	CTRGGGGGYNEQFF	TGTACCAGAGGGGGCGGCGGCGGATACAATGAGCAGTTCTTC
13	TRBV30	TRBJ1-1	.	.	CAWSEGGNTEAFF	TGTGCCTGGAGTGAGGGGGGGAACACTGAAGCTTTCTTT
12	TRBV14	TRBJ2-1	.	.	CASSQGYNEQFF	TGTGCCAGCAGCCAAGGATACAATGAGCAGTTCTTC
15	TRBV27	TRBJ2-2	.	.	CASSRRGSNTGELFF	TGTGCCAGCAGCCGCAGGGGATCGAACACCGGGGAGCTGTTTTTT
14	TRBV29-1	TRBJ2-1	.	few	CSVESGVDYNEQFF	TGCAGCGTTGAATCGGGAGTTGACTACAATGAGCAGTTCTTC
15	TRBV7-9	TRBJ2-5	.	.	CASSEINREQETQYF	TGTGCCAGCAGCGAAATCAACAGGGAACAAGAGACCCAGTACTTC
13	TRBV29-1	TRBJ2-4	.	.	CSVVGGELVVQYF	TGCAGCGTTGTAGGCGGGGAACTTGTCGTTCAGTACTTC
16	TRBV7-9	TRBJ2-2	.	.	CASSSYSASVGGELFF	TGTGCCAGCAGCTCCTACTCCGCTAGCGTTGGCGGGGAGCTGTTTTTT
17	TRBV11-2	TRBJ2-2	.	.	CASSLNAGSMNTGELFF	TGTGCCAGCAGCCTTAATGCGGGGTCTATGAACACCGGGGAGCTGTTTTTT
12	TRBV30	TRBJ1-1	.	few	CAWTPAGTEAFF	TGTGCCTGGACCCCGGCGGGCACTGAAGCTTTCTTT
13	TRBV2	TRBJ2-7	.	.	CATSAGQYYEQYF	TGTGCCACCTCAGCGGGACAGTACTACGAGCAGTACTTC
12	TRBV30	TRBJ1-1	.	once	CAWGPGNTEAFF	TGTGCCTGGGGGCCGGGAAACACTGAAGCTTTCTTT
16	TRBV4-3	TRBJ2-5	.	.	CASSQDGGRAQETQYF	TGCGCCAGCAGCCAAGATGGAGGCAGGGCACAAGAGACCCAGTACTTC
15	TRBV6-6	TRBJ2-1	TRBD1	.	CASSSQGATGNEQFF	TGTGCCAGCAGTTCTCAGGGGGCTACGGGAAATGAGCAGTTCTTC